These 8 T cell receptor beta chains were all obtained from the same sample, sequenced in a study of blood T cell repertoires in COVID-19. Data came from immunoSEQ multiplex PCR; TCRdb stores just in-frame clones and leaves some out. This sample has 200,000 to 250,000 clones, with less than 85% found just once. Sequenced sample: peripheral blood. These receptors came from a woman in her 70s with acute or convalescent COVID-19.

The chain joins TRBV9 to TRBJ2-2, with 12 bases matching TRBD2. The CDR3 runs 17 residues. Trimming took 0 bases from V and 5 from J; bases not matched to a gene: 5. Germline loops: CDR1 SGDLS, CDR2 YYNGEE. DNA of the CDR3: TGTGCCAGCAGCGTAGCCTCCGGGACTAGCGGGACCGGGGAGCTGTTTTTT. This translates into CASSVASGTSGTGELFF.

This clone occurred once. V is TRBV7-3 and J is TRBJ1-1; D gene ambiguous. V was trimmed by 1 base and J by 1 base, leaving 4 bases between them. Germline V gives CDR1 SGHTA, CDR2 FQGTGA. There are 13 residues in the CDR3. The CDR3 sequence: CASSLRQNTEAFF. CDR3 DNA sequence: TGTGCCAGCAGCTTAAGGCAGAACACTGAAGCTTTCTTT.

This chain joins TRBV6-5 and TRBJ1-1, with 7 positions matching TRBD1. The CDR3 consists of 16 residues. Looked up from germline, CDR1 is MNHEY and CDR2 is SVGAGI. V shed 4 bases and J 3 bases; nucleotides not matched to a gene: 11. This chain's CDR3 is CASSLTGVLSDTEAFF. Here the CDR3 DNA reads TGTGCCAGCAGTTTAACAGGGGTACTATCGGACACTGAAGCTTTCTTT.

The sample holds a few counts of this clone. The chain joins TRBV6-5 to TRBJ1-2, with TRBD1 matching over 8 bases. The CDR3 consists of 13 residues. Germline trimming cut 7 bases from V and 3 bases from J; bases unmatched to any gene: 4. Germline V CDR1 and CDR2: MNHEY, SVGAGI. The CDR3 loop is CASKLTGDYGYTF. In nucleotides, the CDR3 is TGTGCCAGCAAATTGACAGGGGACTATGGCTACACCTTC.

This rearrangement joins TRBV3-1 (or the pseudogene TRBV3-2) to TRBJ2-1, with TRBD2 matching 10 bases. Germline trimming cut 0 bases from V and 6 bases from J; bases unmatched to any gene: 5. The CDR3 length is 16 residues. Germline V gives CDR1 LGHDT, CDR2 YNNKEL (reference sequence). CDR3 DNA: TGTGCCAGCAGCCAAGAACCCGGACTAGCGGCCAATGAGCAGTTCTTC. Protein: CASSQEPGLAANEQFF.

The V gene is TRBV19, the J gene TRBJ2-2; 7 nucleotides line up with TRBD1. Per the germline V gene, CDR1 is LNHDA and CDR2 is SQIVND (reference sequence). CDR3 length: 15 residues. The J segment lost 0 bases and the V segment lost 6 bases, leaving 4 bases of the junction unmatched. The CDR3 sequence is CASSAGTANTGELFF. The DNA of the CDR3 is TGTGCCAGTAGCGCCGGGACAGCGAACACCGGGGAGCTGTTTTTT.

The chain combines TRBV14 with TRBJ1-2; unclear D gene. The CDR3 extends over 15 amino acids. With 4 bases removed from V and 4 bases from J, the gap between germline ends came to 16 bases. Looked up from germline, CDR1 is SGHDN and CDR2 is FVKESK. In DNA form, the CDR3 reads TGTGCCAGCAGCCTGACTGGCATTCCCTCCTATGGCTACACCTTC. This gives the protein CASSLTGIPSYGYTF.

The chain uses TRBV6-1 and TRBJ2-4; 9 bases line up with TRBD2. The CDR3 totals 18 residues. Losses at the gene ends were 0 bases for V and 0 bases for J; bases not matched to a gene: 6. In germline, CDR1 is MNHNS, CDR2 SASEGT. The CDR3: CASSEASSGIIAKNIQYF. The CDR3 coding sequence is TGTGCCAGCAGTGAAGCGTCTAGCGGGATTATAGCCAAAAACATTCAGTACTTC.